The text below deals with one T cell receptor (beta chain). From CD4+ cells came CD45RA+ naive and CD45RA-negative memory subsets. The record originates from a study of shared clonotypes between healthy human individuals. Profiling relied on immunoSEQ multiplex PCR, and the TCRdb table lists in-frame clones only, not all of them. Among over a million clones listed, roughly 70% were seen once. V shed 5 bases and J 15 bases; nucleotides not matched to a gene: 7. Germline V CDR1 and CDR2: DFQATT, SNEGSKA (reference sequence). The CDR3 spans 11 residues. The rearrangement uses TRBV20-1 and TRBJ1-6; 7 bases agree with TRBD1. The clonotype comes from a man aged 18 to 30 in good health. The specimen sequenced was memory CD4+ T cells sorted from blood. Regarding subset: CD45RA-negative fraction. The CDR3 coding sequence is TGCAGTGCTCTCCTGACAGGGCTCCTCCACTTT. This codes for CSALLTGLLHF.